Below, 4 T cell receptor beta chains from the same sample are listed, as sequenced in a study of CD8+ T cells in alopecia areata. Extraction of RNA preceded its reverse transcription into cDNA, which served as the sequencing template. The repertoire was sequenced with immunoSEQ multiplex PCR; TCRdb's copy has only in-frame clones and lacks some. The data contain 130,000 to 150,000 clones, 40% to 65% of them singletons. The specimen comprised CD4+ T cells sorted from blood, sampled at week 0. The receptors derive from a human donor with alopecia areata.

This clone was counted between two and nine times. This chain uses TRBV30 with TRBJ2-1, with TRBD2 identical over 7 bases. The CDR3 length is 13 residues. Germline V gene sequence: CDR1 GTSNPN, CDR2 SVGIG (reference sequence). After removal of 1 base from V and 8 bases from J, the junction contained 5 bases not matched to a gene. The CDR3 spells CAWSAGLVYEQFF. CDR3 in DNA: TGTGCCTGGAGTGCTGGACTAGTATATGAGCAGTTCTTC.

The chain couples TRBV2 to TRBJ2-3; D may match TRBD1 or TRBD2 (5 bases each). V lost 7 bases, J lost 2 bases, and 10 bases lay in between. This CDR3 is built from 13 residues. CDR1 is SNHLY and CDR2 is FYNNEI in the germline V gene. The CDR3 DNA reads TGTGCCAGCATTGGGGGTAACACAGATACGCAGTATTTT. It specifies CASIGGNTDTQYF.

The CDR3 here is CACPQAGMGEAFF. CDR3 in DNA: TGTGCCTGCCCTCAAGCGGGGATGGGAGAAGCTTTCTTT. The V and J genes are TRBV30 and TRBJ1-1; unclear D gene. Trimming removed 6 bases from V and 8 bases from J, with 19 bases in between. The germline V gene encodes CDR1 GTSNPN and CDR2 SVGIG (reference sequence). The CDR3 runs to 13 residues.

This chain uses TRBV6-5 with TRBJ2-7; the D is unclear. CDR1 and CDR2 from the germline V gene are MNHEY and SVGAGI. The CDR3 has 12 amino acids. V lost 5 bases to trimming and J lost 3 bases, with 8 bases between them. The CDR3 region has the DNA TGTGCCAGCAGTCAGGACGGCTACGAGCAGTACTTC. Translation: CASSQDGYEQYF.